The 25 T cell receptor beta chains presented below share a single source sample, sequenced in a study. TCRdb re-analysed the RT-PCR reads in MiXCR, keeping a single row per CDR3 protein. The profile shows about 680,000 distinct CDR3 sequences, 12% to 15% of them singletons. The sample was memory CD4+ T cells from blood. The receptors were gathered from a female donor in good health, serving as a healthy control.

This clonotype was observed at least ten times. The chain's CDR3 is CASSLGSPGSYGYTF. DNA for the CDR3: TGTGCCAGCAGCTTAGGCAGCCCAGGGAGCTATGGCTACACCTTC. The rearrangement links TRBV7-2 to TRBJ1-2; possible D gene TRBD1, 5 bases. Germline-derived CDR1 and CDR2 are SGHTA and FQGNSA. The CDR3 is 15 residues long. Trimming pared 1 base from V and 4 bases from J, leaving 13 bases between.

Many counts were recorded for this clonotype. The chain combines TRBV20-1 with TRBJ1-5; D remains ambiguous. Trimming removed 3 bases at V and 9 bases at J, with 15 bases between. CDR1 is DFQATT, CDR2 SNEGSKA, per germline (reference sequence). CDR3 length: 13 residues. The CDR3 sequence: CSASRQADGPQHF. The CDR3 DNA sequence: TGCAGTGCTAGTCGTCAGGCTGATGGGCCCCAGCATTTT.

This clonotype was counted between two and nine times. The V and J genes are TRBV20-1 and TRBJ2-1; 8 bases agree with TRBD2. The trim removed 6 bases at V and 6 bases at J, leaving 13 bases unmatched. This CDR3 spans 15 amino acids. CDR1 and CDR2 (germline): DFQATT, SNEGSKA (reference sequence). Here the CDR3 DNA reads TGCAGTGCCCGCAGTCGCGCGGGAGGAGGCAATGAGCAGTTCTTC. Translated: CSARSRAGGGNEQFF.

This clonotype appeared many times. The gene calls are TRBV10-3 and TRBJ2-5; D remains unclear. Germline V gene sequence: CDR1 ENHRY, CDR2 SYGVKD. V lost 2 bases and J 5 bases, leaving 6 bases between the germline ends. The CDR3 runs 12 residues. The CDR3 DNA reads TGTGCCATCAGTGAGAACGAGGAGACCCAGTACTTC. Protein sequence: CAISENEETQYF.

The gene calls are TRBV6-2 or TRBV6-3 and TRBJ2-1, with 8 nucleotides matching TRBD2. From germline, CDR1 is MNHEY and CDR2 SVGEGT. The CDR3 covers 15 residues. V trimming: 8 bases; J trimming: 5 bases; junction bases outside the gene matches: 11. As DNA, the CDR3 is TGTGCCAGCGACCTTTTCGGCGGGGGGAACAATGAGCAGTTCTTC. Translated: CASDLFGGGNNEQFF.

The sample holds many counts of this clonotype. The J gene is TRBJ1-2, the V gene TRBV5-1; no definite D call. Per the germline V gene, CDR1 is SGHRS and CDR2 is YFSETQ. This CDR3 has 16 residues. Between the trimmed V and J ends, which lost 3 bases and 0 bases, there was a span of 15 bases. The CDR3, as DNA: TGCGCCAGCAGCTACCTCAGCGGCCCTACTAACTATGGCTACACCTTC. Amino acids: CASSYLSGPTNYGYTF.

V and J are TRBV7-2 and TRBJ2-5; 7 nucleotides align to TRBD2. There are 16 residues in the CDR3. Germline V gives CDR1 SGHTA, CDR2 FQGNSA. After removal of 4 bases from V and 0 bases from J, the junction contained 8 bases not matched to a gene. The CDR3 spells CASSSQGGVNQETQYF. CDR3 nucleotides: TGTGCCAGCAGCTCCCAGGGAGGGGTAAACCAAGAGACCCAGTACTTC.

This chain connects TRBV7-2 to TRBJ2-5; D ambiguous. Germline CDR1 is SGHTA and CDR2 is FQGNSA. V shed 3 bases and J shed 0 bases, with 8 bases lying between them. CDR3 length: 14 amino acids. This CDR3 reads CASSFWANQETQYF. The CDR3, as DNA: TGTGCCAGCAGCTTCTGGGCTAACCAAGAGACCCAGTACTTC.

In its sample, this clonotype was seen many times. The rearrangement uses TRBV6-6 and TRBJ2-7; 12 positions agree with TRBD1. The CDR3 loop spans 17 amino acids. Germline V gives CDR1 MNHNY, CDR2 SVGAGI (reference sequence). Trimming at V came to 7 bases and at J to 4 bases, leaving 14 bases not matched to a gene. CDR3 sequence (DNA): TGTGCCAGCAACCGAGGGACAGGGGGCGTCGCCCCTTACGAGCAGTACTTC. It specifies CASNRGTGGVAPYEQYF.

This chain joins TRBV11-2 and TRBJ2-5; possibly TRBD2 for D (6 bases). Trimming left V 5 bases short and J 5 bases short, with 12 bases between. The CDR3 is 13 residues long. CDR1 and CDR2 (germline): SGHAT, FQNNGV. CDR3 coding DNA: TGTGCCAGCAGCGGAGGGATGGGGGAGACCCAGTACTTC. Encoded protein: CASSGGMGETQYF.

The rearrangement links TRBV4-3 to TRBJ1-3, with 9 bases aligning to TRBD1. CDR3 length: 16 amino acids. V shed 1 base and J 6 bases; nucleotides not matched to a gene: 7. Looked up from germline, CDR1 is LGHNA and CDR2 is YSLEER. The CDR3 sequence is CASSQGDREDANTIYF. CDR3 in DNA: TGCGCCAGCAGCCAAGGGGACAGGGAGGATGCAAACACCATATATTTT.

Ten or more counts support this clonotype. The rearrangement joins TRBV12-3 or TRBV12-4 to TRBJ1-1; TRBD1 agrees at 7 bases. The CDR3 sequence is 13 residues long. V lost 6 bases, J lost 5 bases, and 6 bases stayed unmatched. CDR3 in amino acids: CASSLTGETEAFF. For the CDR3, the DNA is TGTGCCAGCAGCCTCACAGGGGAAACTGAAGCTTTCTTT.

The chain couples TRBV5-1 to TRBJ1-4; 7 nucleotides agree with TRBD1. Losses at the gene ends were 4 bases for V and 8 bases for J; bases not matched to a gene: 8. CDR3 length: 14 residues. Germline lookup yields CDR1 SGHRS and CDR2 YFSETQ. CDR3 loop: CASSRDSPEEKLFF. CDR3 nucleotides: TGCGCCAGCAGCCGGGACAGCCCAGAAGAAAAACTGTTTTTT. Full variable domain (rest looked up from reference TRBV5-1 and TRBJ1-4): KAGVTQTPRYLIKTRGQQVTLSCSPISGHRSVSWYQQTPGQGLQFLFEYFSETQRNKGNFPGRFSGRQFSNSRSEMNVSTLELGDSALYLCASSRDSPEEKLFFGSGTQLSVL.

There are a few counts of this clonotype. The V and J genes are TRBV20-1 and TRBJ1-1, with D possibly being TRBD1 (5 bases). The V end was cut by 3 bases, the J end by 2 bases, with 10 bases between. The CDR3 is 13 amino acids. The germline V gene encodes CDR1 DFQATT and CDR2 SNEGSKA (reference sequence). CDR3 bases: TGCAGTGCTAGTTGGGGGGGAAACACTGAAGCTTTCTTT. Its protein is CSASWGGNTEAFF.

The chain couples TRBV12-3 or TRBV12-4 to TRBJ2-6, with 10 nucleotides matching TRBD1. The V gene end was trimmed by 5 bases and the J gene end by 0 bases; junction bases not matched to a gene: 7. This CDR3 spans 18 amino acids. Here the CDR3 reads CASSPFRDRGSGANVLTF. In DNA form, the CDR3 reads TGTGCCAGCAGTCCCTTCCGGGACAGGGGCTCTGGGGCCAACGTCCTGACTTTC.

This chain links TRBV20-1 with TRBJ2-1, with 11 bases lining up with TRBD2. CDR3 size: 15 residues. Looked up from germline, CDR1 is DFQATT and CDR2 is SNEGSKA (reference sequence). Trimming cost V 5 bases and J 1 base; bases outside gene matches: 4. The CDR3 here is CSAPTSGSSYNEQFF. CDR3 DNA: TGCAGTGCTCCTACTAGCGGGAGTTCCTACAATGAGCAGTTCTTC.

This clonotype was observed once. Just one base apart from a much larger clone, this may be a read error. The rearrangement uses TRBV7-2 and TRBJ2-1; 11 positions agree with TRBD2. Germline CDR1 reads SGHTA; CDR2 reads FQGNSA. CDR3 length: 15 amino acids. The J segment lost 9 bases and the V segment lost 5 bases, leaving 9 bases of the junction unmatched. The CDR3 loop is CASSTTSGSESEQFF. The CDR3 DNA sequence: TGTGCCAGCAGCACCACTAGCGGGAGTGAGAGTGAGCAGTTCTTC. Full variable domain (rest looked up from reference TRBV7-2 and TRBJ2-1): GAGVSQSPSNKVTEKGKDVELRCDPISGHTALYWYRQSLGQGLEFLIYFQGNSAPDKSGLPSDRFSAERTGGSVSTLTIQRTQQEDSAVYLCASSTTSGSESEQFFGPGTRLTVL.

There are a few counts of this clonotype. The CDR3 DNA reads TGTGCCAGCATTATTGGGACAGGGTCAAACTACGAGCAGTACTTC. This encodes CASIIGTGSNYEQYF. V gene TRBV28 combines with J gene TRBJ2-7, with 9 positions matching TRBD1. CDR3 size: 15 residues. J gave up 3 bases and V 7 bases, and 10 bases lay outside the gene matches. Germline CDR1 MDHEN, CDR2 SYDVKM.

The chain combines TRBV7-2 with TRBJ2-7, with a possible D match to TRBD2 (5 bases). Trimming removed 4 bases from V and 3 bases from J, with 10 bases in between. Germline V CDR1 and CDR2: SGHTA, FQGNSA. The CDR3 length is 13 residues. The CDR3 reads CASSSPGVYEQYF. The CDR3 DNA reads TGTGCCAGCAGCTCGCCCGGGGTCTACGAGCAGTACTTC. The entire variable domain, with the rest obtained from reference TRBV7-2 and TRBJ2-7, is as follows: GAGVSQSPSNKVTEKGKDVELRCDPISGHTALYWYRQSLGQGLEFLIYFQGNSAPDKSGLPSDRFSAERTGGSVSTLTIQRTQQEDSAVYLCASSSPGVYEQYFGPGTRLTVT.

This clonotype was seen more than once but under ten times. V is TRBV7-2 and J is TRBJ2-1; 9 bases are shared with TRBD2. CDR1 is SGHTA, CDR2 FQGNSA, per germline. This CDR3 is 15 amino acids long. V dropped 5 bases and J dropped 8; count of bases not matched to a gene: 10. CDR3 in amino acids: CASSRQASGNDEQFF. CDR3 in DNA: TGTGCCAGCAGCCGTCAGGCTAGCGGGAACGATGAGCAGTTCTTC.

This chain links TRBV30 with TRBJ1-1, with 12 bases lining up with TRBD1. CDR3 size: 15 residues. The V gene's germline CDR1 is GTSNPN and CDR2 SVGIG (reference sequence). The V gene end was trimmed by 2 bases and the J gene end by 3 bases; junction bases not matched to a gene: 4. The CDR3 coding sequence is TGTGCCTGGAGTACAGGGACAGGGGGCCACACTGAAGCTTTCTTT. It is translated as CAWSTGTGGHTEAFF.

This clonotype was detected a few times. The J gene is TRBJ1-1, the V gene TRBV29-1; no clear D gene. The V end was cut by 4 bases, the J end by 2 bases, with 5 bases between. Germline loops: CDR1 SQVTM, CDR2 ANQGSEA. This CDR3 contains 11 residues. The CDR3 bases are TGCAGCGTTGGGGAAAACACTGAAGCTTTCTTT. It yields the protein CSVGENTEAFF.

The gene calls are TRBV28 and TRBJ1-5; weak D call: TRBD1 (5 bases). V lost 6 bases to trimming and J lost 5 bases, with 17 bases between them. The CDR3 runs 15 residues. The germline gives CDR1 MDHEN, CDR2 SYDVKM. CDR3 sequence reads: CASRPGALYYQPQHF. CDR3 DNA sequence: TGTGCCAGCAGGCCCGGGGCCCTCTACTATCAGCCCCAGCATTTT.

The chain combines TRBV6-6 with TRBJ1-2; unclear D gene. Germline CDR1 is MNHNY and CDR2 is SVGAGI (reference sequence). The CDR3 spans 12 residues. Trimming took off 6 bases at V and 3 bases at J, with 8 bases between the two ends. CDR3 region: CASRLRDYGYTF. The CDR3 coding sequence is TGTGCCAGCAGGCTTCGGGACTATGGCTACACCTTC.

The CDR3 coding sequence is TGTGCCAGCAGCCCCGAAATGGGGCAGCCCCAGCATTTT. Its translation is CASSPEMGQPQHF. The V and J genes are TRBV6-1 and TRBJ1-5; no clear D gene. V lost 6 bases to trimming and J lost 7 bases, with 13 bases between them. CDR1 and CDR2 (germline): MNHNS, SASEGT. There are 13 residues in the CDR3.